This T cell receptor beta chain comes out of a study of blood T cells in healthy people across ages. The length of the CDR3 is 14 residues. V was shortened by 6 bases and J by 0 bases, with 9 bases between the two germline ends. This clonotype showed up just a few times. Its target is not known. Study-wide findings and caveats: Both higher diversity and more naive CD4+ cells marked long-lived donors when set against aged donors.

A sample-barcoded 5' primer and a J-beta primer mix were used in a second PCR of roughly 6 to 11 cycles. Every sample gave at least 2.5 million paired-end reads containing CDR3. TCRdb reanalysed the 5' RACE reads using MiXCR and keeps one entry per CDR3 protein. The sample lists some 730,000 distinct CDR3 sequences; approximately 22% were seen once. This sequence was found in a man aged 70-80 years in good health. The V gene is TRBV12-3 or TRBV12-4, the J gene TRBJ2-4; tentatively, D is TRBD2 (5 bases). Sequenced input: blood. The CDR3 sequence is CASSTGSAKNIQYF. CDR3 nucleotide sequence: TGTGCCAGCAGCACGGGGTCAGCCAAAAACATTCAGTACTTC.